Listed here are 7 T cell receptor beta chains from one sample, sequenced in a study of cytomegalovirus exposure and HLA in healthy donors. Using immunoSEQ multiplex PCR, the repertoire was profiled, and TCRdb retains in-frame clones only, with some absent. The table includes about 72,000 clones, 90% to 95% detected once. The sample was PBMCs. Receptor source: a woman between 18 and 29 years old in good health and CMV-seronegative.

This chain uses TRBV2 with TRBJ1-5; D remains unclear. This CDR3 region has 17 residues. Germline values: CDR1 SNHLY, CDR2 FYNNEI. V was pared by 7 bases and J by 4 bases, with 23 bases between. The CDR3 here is CASTPGILALVNQPQHF. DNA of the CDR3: TGTGCCAGCACCCCAGGAATTCTGGCTTTGGTGAATCAGCCCCAGCATTTT. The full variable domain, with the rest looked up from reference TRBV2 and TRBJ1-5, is EPEVTQTPSHQVTQMGQEVILRCVPISNHLYFYWYRQILGQKVEFLVSFYNNEISEKSEIFDDQFSVERPDGSNFTLKIRSTKLEDSAMYFCASTPGILALVNQPQHFGDGTRLSIL.

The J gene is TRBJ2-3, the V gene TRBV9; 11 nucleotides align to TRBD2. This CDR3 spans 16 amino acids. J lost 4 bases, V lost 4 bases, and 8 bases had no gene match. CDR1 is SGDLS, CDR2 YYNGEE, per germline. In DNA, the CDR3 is TGTGCCAGCAGCCCAGATAGCGGGGGGGCGTCAGATACGCAGTATTTT. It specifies CASSPDSGGASDTQYF.

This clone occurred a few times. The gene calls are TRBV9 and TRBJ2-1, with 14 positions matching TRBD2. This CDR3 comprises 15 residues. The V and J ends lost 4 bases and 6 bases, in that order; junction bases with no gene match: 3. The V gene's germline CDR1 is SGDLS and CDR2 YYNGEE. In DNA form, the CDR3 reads TGTGCCAGCAGCAAAGGGACTAGCGGGGGCAATGAGCAGTTCTTC. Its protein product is CASSKGTSGGNEQFF.

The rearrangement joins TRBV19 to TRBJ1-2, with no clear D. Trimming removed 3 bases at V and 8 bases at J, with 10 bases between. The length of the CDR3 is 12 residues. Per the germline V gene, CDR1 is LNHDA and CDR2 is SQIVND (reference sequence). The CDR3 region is CASSIAGSGYTF. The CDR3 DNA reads TGTGCCAGTAGTATTGCGGGGTCCGGCTACACCTTC.

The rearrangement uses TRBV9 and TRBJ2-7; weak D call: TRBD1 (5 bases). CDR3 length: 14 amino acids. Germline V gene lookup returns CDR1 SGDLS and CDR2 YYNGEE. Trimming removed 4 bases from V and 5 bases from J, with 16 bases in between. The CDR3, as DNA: TGTGCCAGCAGCCCGCAGGGCCCCCGGAACGAGCAGTACTTC. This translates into CASSPQGPRNEQYF.

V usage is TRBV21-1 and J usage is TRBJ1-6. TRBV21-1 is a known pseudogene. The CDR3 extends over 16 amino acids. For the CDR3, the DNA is TGTGCCAGCATCCACCCAACGGAGGGTAGTCCATCACCCCTCCACTTT. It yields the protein CASIHPTEGSPSPLHF.

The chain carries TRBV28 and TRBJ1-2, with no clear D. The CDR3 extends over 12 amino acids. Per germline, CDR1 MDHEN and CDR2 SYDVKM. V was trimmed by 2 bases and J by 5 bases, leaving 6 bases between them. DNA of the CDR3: TGTGCCAGCAGTTTAGAGAGGTATGGCTACACCTTC. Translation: CASSLERYGYTF.